This TCR beta chain was recovered during a study of siplizumab effects on memory and regulatory T cells. General observations from the study: The naive T cell population seemed more diverse than memory cells and seemed a major contributor to the alloresponse. Roughly 80-97% of proliferating CD4+ or CD8+ clones lacked an assignable naive or memory phenotype. Proliferating siplizumab-cultured Tregs lacked confirmed suppressive function. The drug siplizumab significantly decreased the alloreactive sequences that could be traced to unstimulated CD4+ memory cells.

Assay used: immunoSEQ multiplex PCR; TCRdb lists only in-frame clones, some missing. Found here are some 87,000 clones, around 89% of them singletons; the top ten hold about 16%. Comments on this clone: Its antigen is undetermined.

Sequencing was done on a sample of CD4+ T cells sorted from blood. This TCR derives from a human donor in good health.

For the CDR3, the DNA is TGTGCCAGCAGAGAATCAGCGGGAGTTTCCTACGAGCAGTACTTC. The encoded protein is CASRESAGVSYEQYF. This sequence joins TRBV27 and TRBJ2-7; TRBD2 agrees at 8 bases. V trimming: 6 bases; J trimming: 1 base; junction bases outside the gene matches: 8. Germline-derived CDR1 and CDR2 are MNHEY and SMNVEV (reference sequence). This CDR3 has 15 residues.